This T cell receptor beta chain was captured in a study of CD8 T cells in ankylosing spondylitis. General observations from the study: Reportedly, disease-linked clones are significantly enriched in ankylosing spondylitis patients' matched synovial fluid. Typical of ankylosing spondylitis blood, it appeared, was a TCR beta motif of under 10 highly homologous variants.

Only a few counts were recorded for this clonotype. Its specificity is unknown. The germline V gene has CDR1 SGHRS and CDR2 YFSETQ. V shed 6 bases and J shed 3 bases, with 16 bases lying between them. The CDR3 is 16 amino acids. Making use of molecular barcodes, quantitative 5'-RACE generated TCR beta libraries. TCRdb reanalysed the 5' RACE reads using MiXCR and keeps one entry per CDR3 protein. The sample includes fewer than 400,000 distinct CDR3 sequences, about 15% of them seen just once. Sequencing input: blood, either unsorted or a sorted T cell fraction (not recorded which). The V call is TRBV5-1, the J call TRBJ1-6; a weak D match, TRBD1 (5 bases). This TCR derives from a male donor with ankylosing spondylitis or in good health (not recorded which). CDR3 residues: CASTPGIGDYNSPLHF. CDR3 bases: TGCGCCAGCACCCCCGGGATAGGGGACTATAATTCACCCCTCCACTTT.